The rows below give T cell receptor beta chains drawn from one sample of a study of T cell responses to AZD1222 COVID-19 vaccine. Repertoires were generated with immunoSEQ multiplex PCR, while TCRdb's copy carries only in-frame clones and drops some. Among 120,000 or so clones listed, 85% to 95% were seen once. The starting material was peripheral blood, obtained 28 days after the second AZD1222 dose. The receptors originated from an adult who received the AZD1222 COVID-19 vaccine. The CDR3 runs from the conserved cysteine through the conserved F or W. Fields, in order: D gene, V gene, CDR3 protein. D genes are given only for firm matches.

D gene: NA
V gene: TRBV29-1
CDR3 protein: CSVEGSGNRVHEQYF

D gene: TRBD1
V gene: TRBV6-1
CDR3 protein: CASAHRDSYGYTF

D gene: TRBD1
V gene: TRBV30
CDR3 protein: CAWRGQGAGHGYTF

D gene: NA
V gene: TRBV19
CDR3 protein: CASTRQSSNQPQHF

D gene: NA
V gene: TRBV2
CDR3 protein: CASSESVPFEAFF

D gene: NA
V gene: TRBV2
CDR3 protein: CASSDGYTF

D gene: NA
V gene: TRBV6-5
CDR3 protein: CASSYVGGPYNEQFF

D gene: NA
V gene: TRBV4-1
CDR3 protein: CASSPSRGNEKLFF

D gene: NA
V gene: TRBV5-6
CDR3 protein: CASSLRTTEAFF

D gene: TRBD1
V gene: TRBV27
CDR3 protein: CASSWTGGNQPQHF

D gene: TRBD2
V gene: TRBV5-4
CDR3 protein: CASSEGLIVDTQYF

D gene: NA
V gene: TRBV20-1
CDR3 protein: CSASSPVQETQYF

D gene: NA
V gene: TRBV12-3/TRBV12-4
CDR3 protein: CASSPGSYNEQFF

D gene: NA
V gene: TRBV7-2
CDR3 protein: CASRPTGSSYNEQFF

D gene: NA
V gene: TRBV7-9
CDR3 protein: CASSLGQLEAFF

D gene: NA
V gene: TRBV19
CDR3 protein: CASTRDILTTNEKLFF